Below, 5 T cell receptor beta chains from the same sample are listed, as sequenced in a study of regulatory T cells in long-lasting Graves disease. Arm-PCR of CDR3 regions and iRepertoire HTBI primers were the basis on which TCR beta libraries were built. TCRdb fed the multiplex PCR reads into MiXCR, producing one record per CDR3 protein. The sample has about 660,000 distinct CDR3 sequences, 30% seen once. Sample time point: persistent/refractory GD, antithyroid drugs over 5 years with positive TRAb. PBMC RNA was the source of the TCR library. The sample in question was peripheral blood mononuclear cells (PBMCs), obtained when the disease was refractory, from a patient treated with antithyroid drugs. The receptors shown here come from a female donor with Graves disease.

The genes are TRBV24-1 and TRBJ1-5; D ambiguous. CDR3 length equals 15 residues. Per germline, CDR1 KGHDR and CDR2 SFDVKD. V gave up 7 bases and J gave up 1 base, with 13 bases separating them. The CDR3 DNA is TGTGCCACCAGCGGACCCGGATCGAGCAATCAGCCCCAGCATTTT. Its translation is CATSGPGSSNQPQHF.

This chain uses TRBV28 with TRBJ1-4; 11 positions match TRBD1. In germline, CDR1 is MDHEN, CDR2 SYDVKM. J was trimmed by 7 bases and V by 5 bases; bases with no gene match: 9. The CDR3 loop spans 16 amino acids. CDR3 DNA sequence: TGTGCCAGCAGTGCCGGGACAGGGGGTGTAGGTGAAAAACTGTTTTTT. It is translated as CASSAGTGGVGEKLFF.

V and J are TRBV12-3 or TRBV12-4 and TRBJ2-7; 9 bases fit TRBD2. Trimming removed 3 bases from V and 3 bases from J; junction bases left unmatched: 15. The CDR3 covers 18 residues. The CDR3: CASSFAAGGGRKVYEQYF. Here the CDR3 DNA reads TGTGCCAGCAGTTTTGCAGCGGGAGGCGGCAGAAAGGTCTACGAGCAGTACTTC.

V usage is TRBV19 and J usage is TRBJ1-1; 9 nucleotides agree with TRBD1. Germline values: CDR1 LNHDA, CDR2 SQIVND (reference sequence). The CDR3 loop spans 15 amino acids. J lost 6 bases, V lost 4 bases, and 9 bases had no gene match. The CDR3 protein is CASSRETGGRSEAFF. The CDR3 nucleotides read TGTGCCAGTAGTAGGGAAACAGGGGGCAGGTCTGAAGCTTTCTTT.

The chain combines TRBV5-8 with TRBJ1-4; D call uncertain. The CDR3 is made up of 15 amino acids. V shed 6 bases and J shed 14 bases, with 26 bases lying between them. Germline CDR1 reads SGHTS; CDR2 reads YDEGEE. The CDR3 DNA reads as TGTGCCAGCACCAGCCTGGGAAGTGCTACGATGGGGCTGTTTTTT. Translated: CASTSLGSATMGLFF.